This T cell receptor (beta chain) emerged from a study of T-cell reconstitution after alpha-beta-depleted transplantation in children. A TCRbeta library incorporating unique molecular identifiers was prepared. Each CDR3 protein is one row after TCRdb ran MiXCR on the PCR reads. The sample has 90,000 to 100,000 distinct CDR3 sequences, about 22% seen once; the top ten hold 20% to 25%. Germline CDR1 is SGHTA and CDR2 is FQGNSA. This CDR3 is 17 amino acids long. V lost 10 bases and J lost 0, with 23 bases in between. Comment on this clonotype: What it recognizes is unknown.

Whole-study results and caveats: Newly generated T cells supplied most T-cell counts and diversity one year post-transplant. Elevated TCRbeta diversity at day 60 was traced, in some patients, to surviving recipient T cells and thymic progenitors. Where alpha-beta T cells came from about two months after transplant was reportedly several hundred expanded graft clones.

This specimen consisted of PBMCs, obtained before TCRalphabeta/CD19-depleted stem cell transplant. The chain is built from TRBV7-2 and TRBJ2-3; the D gene is possibly TRBD1 (6 bases). The receptor's source is a boy between 2 and 10 years old with acute lymphoblastic leukemia, due to receive a stem cell transplant. CDR3 amino acids: CAIRGAGWGQSTDTQYF. The CDR3 region has the DNA TGTGCCATCAGAGGGGCCGGTTGGGGACAAAGCACAGATACGCAGTATTTT.